Detailed here is one T cell receptor beta chain. V dropped 3 bases and J dropped 6 bases, with 12 bases sitting between them. CDR3 size: 14 residues. The germline V gene encodes CDR1 MDHEN and CDR2 SYDVKM. This record belongs to a study of blood T cell repertoires in COVID-19. Repertoires were generated with immunoSEQ multiplex PCR, while TCRdb's copy carries only in-frame clones and drops some. Found here are over 250,000 clones, around 84% of them singletons; the top ten hold over 4%. The genes are TRBV28 and TRBJ1-5, with D perhaps matching TRBD1 (5 bases). The receptor's source is a man aged 30 to 45 with acute COVID-19. Specimen: PBMCs or T cells enriched from blood (not recorded which). The chain's CDR3 is CASSLGQGGQPQHF. CDR3 nucleotide sequence: TGTGCCAGCAGTTTGGGGCAGGGAGGTCAGCCCCAGCATTTT. Full variable domain (remainder filled in from reference TRBV28 and TRBJ1-5): DVKVTQSSRYLVKRTGEKVFLECVQDMDHENMFWYRQDPGLGLRLIYFSYDVKMKEKGDIPEGYSVSREKKERFSLILESASTNQTSMYLCASSLGQGGQPQHFGDGTRLSIL.